This is a list of T cell receptor beta chains from one sample in a study of persistence of HIV-infected CD4 T cells. These receptors' antigens are unknown. Sequencing used immunoSEQ multiplex PCR; TCRdb keeps in-frame clones, though not all of them. Found here are 30,000 to 45,000 clones, over 80% of them singletons; the top ten hold 1.3%. The source material was CD4+ T cells sorted from PBMCs after approximately 20-hour stimulation, sampled from a patient who received antiretroviral therapy. The source of these receptors is an adult man with HIV who was CMV-seropositive. Both conserved end residues are part of each CDR3. A D gene is named only where the DNA matches it firmly. Clone size appears in some rows only: once, few, many, or a class for an expanded clone.

d_call j_call cdr3_length clone_size v_call cdr3_nt cdr3_aa
NA TRBJ1-6 12 NA TRBV5-6 TGTGCCAGCAGCCGATATAATTCACCCCTCCACTTT CASSRYNSPLHF
NA TRBJ1-5 14 NA TRBV2 TGTGCCAGCAGTGTGTACAGGGAGAATCAGCCCCAGCATTTT CASSVYRENQPQHF
NA TRBJ1-2 13 NA TRBV6-5 TGTGCCAGCACCCCCGCAGGGCGGCATGGCTACACCTTC CASTPAGRHGYTF
NA TRBJ1-3 15 NA TRBV2 TGTGCCAGCAGTGACGGTTATATGGCTGGAAACACCATATATTTT CASSDGYMAGNTIYF
NA TRBJ1-1 13 NA TRBV3-1/TRBV3-2 TGTGCCAGCAGCCCGATGGTGAACACTGAAGCTTTCTTT CASSPMVNTEAFF
NA TRBJ2-4 14 NA TRBV30 TGTGCCTGGAGTGTAAAGGGCAGCAAAAACATTCAGTACTTC CAWSVKGSKNIQYF
NA TRBJ2-3 14 NA TRBV15 TGTGCCACCAGCAGAGACGGAGAGGCAGATACGCAGTATTTT CATSRDGEADTQYF
NA TRBJ1-5 14 NA TRBV19 TGTGCCAGTACCCCTACCGTTAGCAATCAGCCCCAGCATTTT CASTPTVSNQPQHF
NA TRBJ2-3 16 NA TRBV27 TGTGCCAGCAGTTTGGCGTCAGGGAGAGGGACAGATACGCAGTATTTT CASSLASGRGTDTQYF
TRBD1 TRBJ1-6 15 NA TRBV18 TGTGCCAGCTCACCGGGACAGAGATATAATTCACCCCTCCACTTT CASSPGQRYNSPLHF
TRBD1 TRBJ1-2 15 once TRBV6-5 TGTGCCAGCAGATCCCGGGACAGCGATTTCTATGGCTACACCTTC CASRSRDSDFYGYTF
NA TRBJ2-7 15 NA TRBV6-5 TGTGCCAGCAGTTACTCCCCAGGGGCGGCCTACGAGCAGTACTTC CASSYSPGAAYEQYF
TRBD2 TRBJ2-7 16 once TRBV14 TGTGCCAGCAGCCGCAACCTAGCGGGAGAAAGTTACGAGCAGTACTTC CASSRNLAGESYEQYF
NA TRBJ1-2 12 NA TRBV3-1/TRBV3-2 TGTGCCAGCAGCCAGATCGGAGGACTGTCCACCTTC CASSQIGGLSTF
NA TRBJ1-2 14 NA TRBV9 TGTGCCAGCAGCCCCGGGAGGGGGGCCTATGGCTACACCTTC CASSPGRGAYGYTF
NA TRBJ2-2 16 NA TRBV4-3 TGCGCCAGCAGCCTCCAGCTTCGGGATAGCACCGGGGAGCTGTTTTTT CASSLQLRDSTGELFF
NA TRBJ2-5 15 once TRBV5-4 TGTGCCAGCAGCGGCACTAAGGGCATCCAAGAGACCCAGTACTTC CASSGTKGIQETQYF
NA TRBJ2-4 16 once TRBV4-1 TGCGCCAGCAGCCGAGACCCTCTGGTCGTCAAAAACATTCAGTACTTC CASSRDPLVVKNIQYF
TRBD1 TRBJ1-1 15 NA TRBV6-5 TGTGCCAGCAGACTTCTACAGGGGGCCCATACTGAAGCTTTCTTT CASRLLQGAHTEAFF
NA TRBJ1-6 14 NA TRBV9 TGTGCCAGCAGCGTAAGAGGGAACAATTCACCCCTCCACTTT CASSVRGNNSPLHF